The 23 T cell receptor beta chains in this list originate from one sample, sequenced in a study of T cells in Graves' hyperthyroidism and ophthalmopathy. The source material, RNA transcripts, was used to amplify TCR beta CDR3 regions. Carried out on the TCR CDR3, a first-round RT-PCR used the HTBI primer set. TCRdb processed the multiplex PCR reads anew with MiXCR; each CDR3 protein has one entry. In the table there are roughly 290,000 distinct CDR3 sequences, roughly 13% of which are singletons. The sequenced material came from blood. All receptors come from a woman aged 40-49 years with Graves' hyperthyroidism.

The gene calls are TRBV5-8 and TRBJ2-2; 8 nucleotides agree with TRBD2. The CDR3 totals 16 residues. Trimming removed 6 bases from V and 7 bases from J; junction bases left unmatched: 14. CDR1 is SGHTS and CDR2 is YDEGEE in the germline V gene. CDR3: CASTPLRGGFGGELFF. The CDR3 bases are TGTGCCAGCACCCCTCTTCGCGGGGGGTTCGGCGGGGAGCTGTTTTTT. Based on the CDR3 plus reference TRBV5-8 and TRBJ2-2, the full variable domain is EAGVTQSPTHLIKTRGQQATLRCSPISGHTSVYWYQQALGLGLQFLLWYDEGEERNRGNFPPRFSGRQFPNYSSELNVNALELEDSALYLCASTPLRGGFGGELFFGEGSRLTVL.

This clonotype came up many times. The chain has TRBV2 and TRBJ2-7; 9 bases match TRBD1. Trimming at V came to 6 bases and at J to 1 base, leaving 7 bases not matched to a gene. The CDR3 runs 15 residues. CDR1 SNHLY and CDR2 FYNNEI come from the germline V gene. The CDR3 DNA sequence: TGTGCCAGCAGCAAACAGGGGGCAAGTTCCTACGAGCAGTACTTC. It codes for CASSKQGASSYEQYF.

This clonotype has a count of ten or more. The genes are TRBV9 and TRBJ2-7, with 9 bases matching TRBD2. V was pared by 0 bases and J by 2 bases, with 3 bases of the junction left unmatched. Germline-derived CDR1 and CDR2 are SGDLS and YYNGEE. The CDR3 loop spans 15 amino acids. This CDR3 is CASSVGSGRPYEQYF. CDR3 DNA sequence: TGTGCCAGCAGCGTAGGAAGCGGGAGGCCCTACGAGCAGTACTTC.

A few counts support this clonotype. This chain uses TRBV27 with TRBJ1-1; no reliable D call. Germline assignment: CDR1 MNHEY and CDR2 SMNVEV (reference sequence). V lost 1 base, J lost 3 bases, and 15 bases lay in between. CDR3 length: 16 amino acids. This chain's CDR3 is CASSLWAGVGDTEAFF. The CDR3 DNA follows: TGTGCCAGCAGTTTATGGGCAGGCGTCGGGGACACTGAAGCTTTCTTT.

In this sample, this clonotype turned up many times. J is TRBJ2-3 and V is TRBV7-2, with 8 bases matching TRBD1. In germline, CDR1 is SGHTA, CDR2 FQGNSA. The CDR3 is 16 amino acids. Losses at the gene ends were 5 bases for V and 2 bases for J; bases not matched to a gene: 9. The CDR3, as DNA: TGTGCCAGCAGCCCATGGACAGGGATCCTCACAGATACGCAGTATTTT. Its translation: CASSPWTGILTDTQYF. Supplemented by reference TRBV7-2 and TRBJ2-3, the full variable domain reads GAGVSQSPSNKVTEKGKDVELRCDPISGHTALYWYRQSLGQGLEFLIYFQGNSAPDKSGLPSDRFSAERTGGSVSTLTIQRTQQEDSAVYLCASSPWTGILTDTQYFGPGTRLTVL.

This clonotype was counted many times. The rearrangement links TRBV3-1 to TRBJ1-4; D remains ambiguous. The CDR3 runs to 14 residues. The V gene's germline CDR1 is LGHDT and CDR2 YNNKEL (reference sequence). Deletions cut 4 bases from V and 7 bases from J, with 13 bases between. CDR3 DNA sequence: TGTGCCAGCAGCCGCCAGGCAGGAAGTGAAAAACTGTTTTTT. Amino acid sequence: CASSRQAGSEKLFF.

The chain uses TRBV10-3 and TRBJ2-1; no reliable D call. The CDR3 contains 14 residues. Per germline, CDR1 ENHRY and CDR2 SYGVKD. V was clipped by 0 bases and J by 2 bases, with 5 bases between them. The CDR3, as DNA: TGTGCCATCAGTGAGTCTACTACCTACAATGAGCAGTTCTTC. Its translation is CAISESTTYNEQFF.

V gene TRBV10-3 combines with J gene TRBJ2-7, with 10 bases that match TRBD1. The CDR3 extends over 14 amino acids. The trim removed 7 bases at V and 4 bases at J, leaving 7 bases unmatched. CDR1 and CDR2 (germline): ENHRY, SYGVKD. The CDR3 DNA reads TGTGCCATCAAGGGACAGGGGACTACTTACGAGCAGTACTTC. Its translation: CAIKGQGTTYEQYF.

This clonotype was seen repeatedly, ten times or more. The rearrangement uses TRBV5-1 and TRBJ2-3, with TRBD2 matching 10 bases. Germline CDR1 SGHRS, CDR2 YFSETQ. The V and J ends lost 1 base and 0 bases, in that order; junction bases with no gene match: 8. This CDR3 is built from 18 residues. Written as DNA, the CDR3 is TGCGCCAGCAGCTTGACTTATAGCGGGAGGACCAGCACAGATACGCAGTATTTT. Its protein is CASSLTYSGRTSTDTQYF.

This clonotype appeared many times. The chain combines TRBV18 with TRBJ1-5; D remains unclear. Deletions cut 8 bases from V and 4 bases from J, with 15 bases between. Germline loops: CDR1 KGHSH, CDR2 LQKENI. This CDR3 comprises 14 residues. CDR3 sequence: CASSPGQANQPQHF. The CDR3 coding sequence is TGTGCCAGCAGCCCCGGGCAGGCTAATCAGCCCCAGCATTTT.

This clonotype was observed many times. This chain joins TRBV20-1 and TRBJ1-2, with 8 bases fitting TRBD1. The CDR3 spans 12 residues. Germline CDR1 and CDR2: DFQATT and SNEGSKA (reference sequence). The junction had 3 bases not matched to a gene; V was cut back by 3 bases and J by 6 bases. The DNA for the CDR3 is TGCAGTGCTAGGGCAGGGGGCGATGGCTACACCTTC. Translation gives CSARAGGDGYTF.

This clonotype was counted many times. J is TRBJ2-7 and V is TRBV11-1, with D possibly being TRBD2 (6 bases). Germline loops: CDR1 SGHAT, CDR2 FQDESV (reference sequence). This CDR3 region has 13 residues. Trimming removed 2 bases at V and 3 bases at J, with 8 bases between. As DNA, the CDR3 is TGTGCCAGCAGCTTAACGCGGGACTACGAGCAGTACTTC. It encodes CASSLTRDYEQYF.

CDR3 amino acids: CASSYEGLAGMSPITDTQYF. CDR3 coding DNA: TGTGCCAGCAGTTACGAAGGACTAGCGGGGATGAGCCCTATCACAGATACGCAGTATTTT. The V and J genes are TRBV6-2 or TRBV6-3 and TRBJ2-3; TRBD2 aligns across 12 bases. CDR1 and CDR2 (germline): MNHEY, SVGEGT. The length of the CDR3 is 20 residues. V lost 2 bases to trimming and J lost 2 bases; unmatched junction nucleotides: 14.

This chain joins TRBV6-2 or TRBV6-3 and TRBJ2-2; TRBD2 might be the D (7 bases). Trimming removed 8 bases at V and 6 bases at J, with 19 bases between. The CDR3 spans 15 residues. Germline V CDR1 and CDR2: MNHEY, SVGEGT. CDR3 loop: CASSPRGRAAGELFF. The CDR3 region has the DNA TGTGCCAGCTCCCCGAGGGGGAGGGCCGCCGGGGAGCTGTTTTTT.

To note about this clonotype: Lacking the conserved final phenylalanine or tryptophan, this CDR3 likely reflects a read error. No DNA is shown, since the ends of the CDR3 on it are uncertain; the CDR3 is the one TCRdb lists. This chain connects TRBV4-1 to TRBJ1-5. Germline values: CDR1 MGHRA, CDR2 YSYEKL. The CDR3 is 15 residues long, counting both termini. CDR3 sequence: CASSQVGSSNQPEHL.

This clonotype was observed a few times. A read error is possible here, since a much larger clone lies one base away. The chain combines TRBV2 with TRBJ2-5; TRBD1 aligns across 7 bases. The germline gives CDR1 SNHLY, CDR2 FYNNEI. This CDR3 contains 14 residues. CDR3 region: CARSADRTQETQYF. CDR3 in DNA: TGTGCCAGGAGTGCGGACAGGACTCAAGAGACCCAGTACTTC. The full variable domain, in which reference TRBV2 and TRBJ2-5 provide the parts outside the CDR3, is EPEVTQTPSHQVTQMGQEVILRCVPISNHLYFYWYRQILGQKVEFLVSFYNNEISEKSEIFDDQFSVERPDGSNFTLKIRSTKLEDSAMYFCARSADRTQETQYFGPGTRLLVL.

Ten or more counts support this clonotype. The J gene is TRBJ2-4, the V gene TRBV2; 7 nucleotides align to TRBD1. From germline, CDR1 is SNHLY and CDR2 FYNNEI. CDR3 length equals 13 residues. Trimming removed 7 bases from V and 7 bases from J; junction bases left unmatched: 7. In DNA form, the CDR3 reads TGTGCCAGCAACTCAGGACAGGCGAACATTCAGTACTTC. This gives the protein CASNSGQANIQYF.

Many counts were recorded for this clonotype. The CDR3 protein is CASSYSLLAGLTDTQYF. In nucleotides, the CDR3 is TGTGCCAGCAGTTACTCCCTACTAGCGGGCCTCACAGATACGCAGTATTTT. The V and J genes are TRBV6-6 and TRBJ2-3; 9 nucleotides align to TRBD2. CDR1 and CDR2 (germline): MNHNY, SVGAGI (reference sequence). The junction had 6 bases not matched to a gene; V was cut back by 0 bases and J by 2 bases. There are 17 residues in the CDR3.

This clonotype was seen only a few times. This rearrangement joins TRBV9 to TRBJ2-5; TRBD1 aligns across 11 bases. The CDR3 covers 17 residues. Trimming cost V 3 bases and J 5 bases; bases outside gene matches: 12. Germline V gene data show CDR1 as SGDLS and CDR2 as YYNGEE. DNA for the CDR3: TGTGCCAGCAGCGCCGGAATCGGACAGGGGGCGAGGGAGACCCAGTACTTC. This encodes CASSAGIGQGARETQYF.

This clonotype has at least ten counts. The V and J genes are TRBV5-1 and TRBJ2-1; D remains ambiguous. The CDR3 totals 14 residues. Germline CDR1 reads SGHRS; CDR2 reads YFSETQ. V was pared by 3 bases and J by 8 bases, with 15 bases between. The CDR3 coding sequence is TGCGCCAGCAGCTGGGCAGCGTCGCTTGATGAGCAGTTCTTC. It codes for CASSWAASLDEQFF.

With respect to this clonotype: One base away lies a much larger clone, so this may be a sequencing read error. V and J are TRBV3-1 and TRBJ2-7; 12 nucleotides match TRBD1. Per the germline V gene, CDR1 is LGHDT and CDR2 is YNNKEL (reference sequence). Trimming at V came to 4 bases and at J to 7 bases, leaving 5 bases not matched to a gene. The CDR3 covers 14 residues. DNA of the CDR3: TGTGCCAGCAGCCTAGGGACAGGGGGCGCGGAGCAGTACTTC. Its translation is CASSLGTGGAEQYF.

This clonotype was recorded many times. The V call is TRBV6-1, the J call TRBJ1-1, with D hard to call. This CDR3 region has 17 residues. The V gene's germline CDR1 is MNHNS and CDR2 SASEGT. V shed 0 bases and J shed 1 base, with 15 bases lying between them. CDR3 protein: CASSEAVWSRENTEAFF. CDR3 sequence (DNA): TGTGCCAGCAGTGAAGCTGTGTGGTCTCGGGAGAACACTGAAGCTTTCTTT.

Many counts were recorded for this clonotype. The V gene is TRBV6-1, the J gene TRBJ1-1, with a weak D call TRBD1 (5 bases). Trimming shortened V by 6 bases and J by 8 bases, and 22 bases separated the two germline ends. This CDR3 is 15 amino acids long. Germline V gene sequence: CDR1 MNHNS, CDR2 SASEGT. The CDR3 sequence: CASRRSLDRRGEAFF. The CDR3 nucleotides are TGTGCCAGCAGACGAAGCTTAGACAGACGGGGCGAAGCTTTCTTT.